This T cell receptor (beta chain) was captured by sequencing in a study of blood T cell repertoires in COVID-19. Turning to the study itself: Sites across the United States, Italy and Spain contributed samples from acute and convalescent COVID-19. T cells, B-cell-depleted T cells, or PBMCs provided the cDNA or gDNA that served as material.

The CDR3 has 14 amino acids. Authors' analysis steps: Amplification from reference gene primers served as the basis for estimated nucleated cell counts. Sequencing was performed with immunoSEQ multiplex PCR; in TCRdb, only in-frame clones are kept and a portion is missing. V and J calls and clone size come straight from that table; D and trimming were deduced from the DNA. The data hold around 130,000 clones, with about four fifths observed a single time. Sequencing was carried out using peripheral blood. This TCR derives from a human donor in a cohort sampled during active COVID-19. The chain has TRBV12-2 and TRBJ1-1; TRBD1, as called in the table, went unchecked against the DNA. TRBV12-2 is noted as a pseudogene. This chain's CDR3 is CASREGQGVTEAFF. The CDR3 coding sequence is TGTGCAAGTCGCGAGGGACAGGGGGTCACTGAAGCTTTCTTT.